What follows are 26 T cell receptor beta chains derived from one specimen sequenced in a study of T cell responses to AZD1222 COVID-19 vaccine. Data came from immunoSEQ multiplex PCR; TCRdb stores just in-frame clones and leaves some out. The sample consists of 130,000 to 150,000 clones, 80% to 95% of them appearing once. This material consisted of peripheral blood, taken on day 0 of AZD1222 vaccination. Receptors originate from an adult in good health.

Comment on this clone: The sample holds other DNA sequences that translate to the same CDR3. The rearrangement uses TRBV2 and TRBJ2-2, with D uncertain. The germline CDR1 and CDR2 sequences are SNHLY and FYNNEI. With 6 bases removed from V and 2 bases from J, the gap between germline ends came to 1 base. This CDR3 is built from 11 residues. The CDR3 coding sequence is TGTGCCAGCAGAAACACCGGGGAGCTGTTTTTT. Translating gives CASRNTGELFF.

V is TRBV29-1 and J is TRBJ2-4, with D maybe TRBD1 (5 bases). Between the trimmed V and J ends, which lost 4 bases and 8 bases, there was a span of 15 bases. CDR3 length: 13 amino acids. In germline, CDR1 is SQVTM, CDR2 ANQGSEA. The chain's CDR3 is CSVAGGQGDIQYF. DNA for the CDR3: TGCAGCGTTGCGGGCGGTCAAGGGGACATTCAGTACTTC.

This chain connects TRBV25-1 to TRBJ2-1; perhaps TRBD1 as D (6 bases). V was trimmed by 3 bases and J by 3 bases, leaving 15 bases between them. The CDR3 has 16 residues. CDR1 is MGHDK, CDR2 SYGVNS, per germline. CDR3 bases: TGTGCCAGCAGTGATAATGGGGCAGGGGACTACAATGAGCAGTTCTTC. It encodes CASSDNGAGDYNEQFF.

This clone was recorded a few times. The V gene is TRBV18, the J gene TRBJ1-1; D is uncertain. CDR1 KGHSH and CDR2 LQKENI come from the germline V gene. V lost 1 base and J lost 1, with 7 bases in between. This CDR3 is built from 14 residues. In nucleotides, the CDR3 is TGTGCCAGCTCACCACTTAATGGGAACACTGAAGCTTTCTTT. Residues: CASSPLNGNTEAFF.

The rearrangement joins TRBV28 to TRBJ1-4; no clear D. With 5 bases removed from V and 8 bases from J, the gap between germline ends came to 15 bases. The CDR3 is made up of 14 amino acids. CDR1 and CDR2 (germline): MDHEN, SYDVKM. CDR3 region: CASSTPTEREKLFF. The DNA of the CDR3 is TGTGCCAGCAGTACCCCGACCGAAAGAGAAAAACTGTTTTTT.

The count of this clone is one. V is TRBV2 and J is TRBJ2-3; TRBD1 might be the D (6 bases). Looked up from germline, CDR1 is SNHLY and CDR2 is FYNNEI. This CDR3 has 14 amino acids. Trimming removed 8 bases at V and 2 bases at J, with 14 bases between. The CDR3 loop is CASSKGVITDTQYF. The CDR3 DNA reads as TGTGCCAGCTCTAAGGGGGTCATCACAGATACGCAGTATTTT.

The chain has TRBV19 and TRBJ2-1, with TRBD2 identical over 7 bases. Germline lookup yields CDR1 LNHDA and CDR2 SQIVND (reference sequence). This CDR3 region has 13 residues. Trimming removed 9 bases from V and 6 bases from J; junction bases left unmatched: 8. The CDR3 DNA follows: TGTGCCAGCAATTGGGGGGGGTTCAATGAGCAGTTCTTC. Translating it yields CASNWGGFNEQFF.

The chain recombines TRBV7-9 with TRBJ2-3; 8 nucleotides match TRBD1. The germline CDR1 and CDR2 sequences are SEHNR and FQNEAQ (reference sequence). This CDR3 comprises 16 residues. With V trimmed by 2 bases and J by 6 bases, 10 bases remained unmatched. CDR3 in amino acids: CASSLPAGGRWDTQYF. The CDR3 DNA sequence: TGTGCCAGCAGCTTACCCGCAGGGGGCCGGTGGGATACGCAGTATTTT.

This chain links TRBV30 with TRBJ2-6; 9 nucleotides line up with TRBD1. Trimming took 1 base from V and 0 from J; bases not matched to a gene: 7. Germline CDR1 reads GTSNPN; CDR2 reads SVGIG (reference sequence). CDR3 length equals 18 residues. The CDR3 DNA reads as TGTGCCTGGAGTGACAGGGGGCGCATAAGCTCTGGGGCCAACGTCCTGACTTTC. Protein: CAWSDRGRISSGANVLTF.

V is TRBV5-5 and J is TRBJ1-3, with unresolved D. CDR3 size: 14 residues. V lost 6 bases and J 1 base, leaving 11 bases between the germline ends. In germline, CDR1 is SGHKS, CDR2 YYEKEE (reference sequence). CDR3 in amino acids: CASTVDGSGNTIYF. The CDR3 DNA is TGTGCCAGCACCGTAGACGGGTCTGGAAACACCATATATTTT.

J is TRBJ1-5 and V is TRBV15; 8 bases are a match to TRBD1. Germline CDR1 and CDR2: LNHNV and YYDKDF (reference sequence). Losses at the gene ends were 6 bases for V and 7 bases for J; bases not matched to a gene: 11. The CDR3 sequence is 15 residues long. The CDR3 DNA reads TGTGCCACCAGTTTGGGCACAGGGGGAAAGCAGCCCCAGCATTTT. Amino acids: CATSLGTGGKQPQHF.

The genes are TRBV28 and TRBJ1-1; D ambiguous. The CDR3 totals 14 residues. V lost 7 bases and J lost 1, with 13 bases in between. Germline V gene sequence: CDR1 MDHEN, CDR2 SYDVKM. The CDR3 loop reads CASTLVRRNTEAFF. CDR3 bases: TGTGCCAGCACCCTTGTGCGCCGGAACACTGAAGCTTTCTTT.

CDR3 sequence reads: CASSPGGTSGANVLTF. The CDR3 DNA reads as TGTGCCAGCAGCCCCGGGGGTACCTCTGGGGCCAACGTCCTGACTTTC. The chain carries TRBV5-6 and TRBJ2-6, with D perhaps TRBD2 (6 bases). The ends were cut back, 4 bases at V and 0 bases at J, with 11 bases in the middle. The CDR3 is 16 residues long. CDR1 is SGHDT and CDR2 is YYEEEE in the germline V gene.

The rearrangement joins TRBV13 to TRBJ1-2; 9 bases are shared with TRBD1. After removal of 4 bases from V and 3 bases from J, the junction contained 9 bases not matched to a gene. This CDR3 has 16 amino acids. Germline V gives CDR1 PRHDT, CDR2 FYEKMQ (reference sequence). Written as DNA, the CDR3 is TGTGCCAGCAGCTCGGAACCGGGACAGGGATACTATGGCTACACCTTC. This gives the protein CASSSEPGQGYYGYTF.

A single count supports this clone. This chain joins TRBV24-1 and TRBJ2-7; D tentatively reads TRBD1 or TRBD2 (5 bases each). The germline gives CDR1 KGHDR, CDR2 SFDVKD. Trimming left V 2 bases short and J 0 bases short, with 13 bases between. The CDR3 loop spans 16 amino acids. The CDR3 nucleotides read TGTGCCACCAGTGATTCCGGGACCAAGGGCTCCTACGAGCAGTACTTC. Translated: CATSDSGTKGSYEQYF.

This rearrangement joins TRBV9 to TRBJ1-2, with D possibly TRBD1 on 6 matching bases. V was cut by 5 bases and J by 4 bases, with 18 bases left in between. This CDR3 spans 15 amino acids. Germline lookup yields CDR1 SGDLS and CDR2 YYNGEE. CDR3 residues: CASRSHRVWGYGYTF. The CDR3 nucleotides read TGTGCCAGCAGGTCCCACAGGGTTTGGGGCTATGGCTACACCTTC. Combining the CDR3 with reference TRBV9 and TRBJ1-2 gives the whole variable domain DSGVTQTPKHLITATGQRVTLRCSPRSGDLSVYWYQQSLDQGLQFLIQYYNGEERAKGNILERFSAQQFPDLHSELNLSSLELGDSALYFCASRSHRVWGYGYTFGSGTRLTVV.

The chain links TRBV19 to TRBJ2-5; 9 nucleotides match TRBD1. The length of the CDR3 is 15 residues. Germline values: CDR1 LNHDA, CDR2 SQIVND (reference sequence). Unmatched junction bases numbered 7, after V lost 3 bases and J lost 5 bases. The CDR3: CASSIIGTGRETQYF. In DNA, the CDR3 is TGTGCCAGTAGTATTATCGGGACAGGGAGGGAGACCCAGTACTTC.

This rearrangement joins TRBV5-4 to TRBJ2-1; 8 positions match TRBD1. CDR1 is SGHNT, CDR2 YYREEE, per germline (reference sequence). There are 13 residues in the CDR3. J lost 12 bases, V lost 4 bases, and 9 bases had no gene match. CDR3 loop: CASSPQGAEAQFF. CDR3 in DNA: TGTGCCAGCAGCCCCCAGGGGGCTGAGGCGCAGTTCTTC.

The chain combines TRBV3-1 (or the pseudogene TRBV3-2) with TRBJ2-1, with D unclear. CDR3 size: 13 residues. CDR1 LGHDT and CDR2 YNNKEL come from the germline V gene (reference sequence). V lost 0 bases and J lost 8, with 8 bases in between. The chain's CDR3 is CASSQDRWDEQFF. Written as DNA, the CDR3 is TGTGCCAGCAGCCAAGATAGGTGGGATGAGCAGTTCTTC.

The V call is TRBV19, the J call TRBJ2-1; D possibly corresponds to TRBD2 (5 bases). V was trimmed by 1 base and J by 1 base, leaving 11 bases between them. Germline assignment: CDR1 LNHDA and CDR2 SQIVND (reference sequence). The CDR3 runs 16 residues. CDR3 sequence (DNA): TGTGCCAGTAGTATAGTGGGCGGGCTGTCCTACAATGAGCAGTTCTTC. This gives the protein CASSIVGGLSYNEQFF.

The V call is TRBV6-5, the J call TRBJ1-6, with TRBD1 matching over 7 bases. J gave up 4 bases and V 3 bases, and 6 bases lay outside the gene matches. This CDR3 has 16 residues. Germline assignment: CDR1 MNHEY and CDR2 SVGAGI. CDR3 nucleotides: TGTGCCAGCAGTTATGGGGACAGCTATTATAATTCACCCCTCCACTTT. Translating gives CASSYGDSYYNSPLHF.

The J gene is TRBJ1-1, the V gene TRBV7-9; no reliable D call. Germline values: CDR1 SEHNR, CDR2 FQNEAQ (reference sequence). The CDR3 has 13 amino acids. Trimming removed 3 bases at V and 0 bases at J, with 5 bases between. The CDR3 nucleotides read TGTGCCAGCAGCTTGACGGTGAACACTGAAGCTTTCTTT. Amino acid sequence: CASSLTVNTEAFF.

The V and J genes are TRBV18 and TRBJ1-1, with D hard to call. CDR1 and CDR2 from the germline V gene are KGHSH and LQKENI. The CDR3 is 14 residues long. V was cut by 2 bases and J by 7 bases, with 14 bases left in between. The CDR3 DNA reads TGTGCCAGCTCACCATTGCCCCAGGTTGTTGAAGCTTTCTTT. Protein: CASSPLPQVVEAFF.

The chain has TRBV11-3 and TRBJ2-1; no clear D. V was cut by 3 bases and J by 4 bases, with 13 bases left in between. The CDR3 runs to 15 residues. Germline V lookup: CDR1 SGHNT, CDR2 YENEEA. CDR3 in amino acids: CASSFGGRDYNEQFF. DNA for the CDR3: TGTGCCAGCAGCTTTGGCGGAAGGGATTACAATGAGCAGTTCTTC.

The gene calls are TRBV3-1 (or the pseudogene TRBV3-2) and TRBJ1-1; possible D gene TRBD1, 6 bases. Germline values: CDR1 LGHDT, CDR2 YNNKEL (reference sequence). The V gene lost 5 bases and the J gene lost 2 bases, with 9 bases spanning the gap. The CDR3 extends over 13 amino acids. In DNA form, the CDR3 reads TGTGCCAGCAGCTACAGGGTAAACACTGAAGCTTTCTTT. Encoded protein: CASSYRVNTEAFF.

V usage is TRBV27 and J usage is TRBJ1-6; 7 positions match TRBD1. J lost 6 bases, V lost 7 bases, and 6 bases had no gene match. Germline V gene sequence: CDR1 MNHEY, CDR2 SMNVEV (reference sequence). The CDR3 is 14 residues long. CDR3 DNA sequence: TGTGCCAGCACCCCGGGACAGAGTAATTCACCCCTCCACTTT. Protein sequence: CASTPGQSNSPLHF.